The present T cell receptor (beta chain) was sequenced within a study of shared clonotypes between healthy human individuals. Libraries were prepared by immunoSEQ multiplex PCR; TCRdb keeps only in-frame clonotypes and omits some of them. The sample has just over 2,000,000 clones, 85% to 95% seen once; the top ten hold under 0.15%. This CDR3 contains 14 residues. The trim removed 3 bases at V and 1 base at J, leaving 4 bases unmatched. Germline CDR1 reads GTSNPN; CDR2 reads SVGIG (reference sequence). The chain links TRBV30 to TRBJ1-1, with TRBD1 matching 8 bases. This sequence originates from a man aged 18-30 years in good health. The sample consisted of naive CD4+ T cells sorted from blood. Subset given: CD45RA+ positively selected. CDR3 coding DNA: TGTGCCTGGAGAAGACAGGGGAGGAACACTGAAGCTTTCTTT. This gives the protein CAWRRQGRNTEAFF.